This T cell receptor (beta chain) originates from a study of T cells after yellow fever vaccination. The study, taken as a whole, reports: The secondary response showed a weaker magnitude and a faster peak, day 5 versus 15. Abundant clonotypes (contaminants from the bulk population) could be present in FACS-sorted repertoires.

The table lists this clonotype with many counts. Its specificity is not known. Trimming removed 4 bases at V and 0 bases at J, with 13 bases between. Germline V gene sequence: CDR1 SGHRS, CDR2 YFSETQ. The CDR3 is 15 residues long. TCRdb fed the 5' RACE reads into MiXCR, producing one record per CDR3 protein. The sample consists of about 320,000 distinct CDR3 sequences, 3.5% to 4.5% of them appearing once. The V and J genes are TRBV5-1 and TRBJ1-1, with D perhaps matching TRBD1 (6 bases). This TCR derives from a man younger than 35 who received the YFV17D yellow fever vaccine. This material consisted of PBMCs, taken 15 days after the yellow fever booster vaccination. The DNA of the CDR3 is TGCGCCAGCAGCCCGGGGGCCATTATGAACACTGAAGCTTTCTTT. Translated: CASSPGAIMNTEAFF. Variable domain in full (rest from reference TRBV5-1 and TRBJ1-1): KAGVTQTPRYLIKTRGQQVTLSCSPISGHRSVSWYQQTPGQGLQFLFEYFSETQRNKGNFPGRFSGRQFSNSRSEMNVSTLELGDSALYLCASSPGAIMNTEAFFGQGTRLTVV.